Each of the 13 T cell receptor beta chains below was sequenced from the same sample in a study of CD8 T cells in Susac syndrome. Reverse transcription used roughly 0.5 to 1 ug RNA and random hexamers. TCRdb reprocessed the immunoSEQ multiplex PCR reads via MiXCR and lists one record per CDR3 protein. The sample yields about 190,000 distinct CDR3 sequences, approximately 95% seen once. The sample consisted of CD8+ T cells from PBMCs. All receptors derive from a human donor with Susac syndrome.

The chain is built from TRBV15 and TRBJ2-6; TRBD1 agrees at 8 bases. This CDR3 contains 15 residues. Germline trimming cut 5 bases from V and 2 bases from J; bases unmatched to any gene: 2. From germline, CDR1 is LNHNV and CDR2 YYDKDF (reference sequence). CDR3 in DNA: TGTGCCACCAGCGCGGACAGGGCTGGGGCCAACGTCCTGACTTTC. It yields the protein CATSADRAGANVLTF.

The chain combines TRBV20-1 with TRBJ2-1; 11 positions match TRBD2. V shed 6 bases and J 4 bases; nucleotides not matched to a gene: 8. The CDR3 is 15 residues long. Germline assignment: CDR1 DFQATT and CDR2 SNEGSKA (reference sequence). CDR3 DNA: TGCAGTGCAGACGCAGGGACTAGCGGATACAATGAGCAGTTCTTC. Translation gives CSADAGTSGYNEQFF.

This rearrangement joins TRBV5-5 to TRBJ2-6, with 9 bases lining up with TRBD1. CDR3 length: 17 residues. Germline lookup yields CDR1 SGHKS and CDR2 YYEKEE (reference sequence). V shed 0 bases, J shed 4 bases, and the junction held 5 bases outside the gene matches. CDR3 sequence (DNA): TGTGCCAGCAGCTTGGGGAACAGGGGGCGAGGGGCCAACGTCCTGACTTTC. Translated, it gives CASSLGNRGRGANVLTF.

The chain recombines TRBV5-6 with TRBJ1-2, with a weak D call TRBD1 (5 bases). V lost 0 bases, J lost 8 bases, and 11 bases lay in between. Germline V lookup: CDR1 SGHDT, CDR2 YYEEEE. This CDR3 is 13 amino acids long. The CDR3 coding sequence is TGTGCCAGCAGCTTGGGCAGGGAAGGAGGCTACACCTTC. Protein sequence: CASSLGREGGYTF.

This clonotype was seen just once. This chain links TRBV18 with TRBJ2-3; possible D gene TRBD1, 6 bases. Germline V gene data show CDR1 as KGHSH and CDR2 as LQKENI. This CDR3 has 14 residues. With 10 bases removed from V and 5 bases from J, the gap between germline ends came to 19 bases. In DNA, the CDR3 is TGTGCCAACTCCGGGACAACGAGGGGAGATACGCAGTATTTT. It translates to CANSGTTRGDTQYF. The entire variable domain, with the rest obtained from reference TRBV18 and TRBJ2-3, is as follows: NAGVMQNPRHLVRRRGQEARLRCSPMKGHSHVYWYRQLPEEGLKFMVYLQKENIIDESGMPKERFSAEFPKEGPSILRIQQVVRGDSAAYFCANSGTTRGDTQYFGPGTRLTVL.

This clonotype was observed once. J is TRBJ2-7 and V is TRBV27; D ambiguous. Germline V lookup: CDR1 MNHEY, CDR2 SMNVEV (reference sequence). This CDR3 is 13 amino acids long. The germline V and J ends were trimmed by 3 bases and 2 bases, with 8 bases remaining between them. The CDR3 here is CASSLAEPYEQYF. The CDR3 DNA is TGTGCCAGCAGTTTGGCAGAACCCTACGAGCAGTACTTC.

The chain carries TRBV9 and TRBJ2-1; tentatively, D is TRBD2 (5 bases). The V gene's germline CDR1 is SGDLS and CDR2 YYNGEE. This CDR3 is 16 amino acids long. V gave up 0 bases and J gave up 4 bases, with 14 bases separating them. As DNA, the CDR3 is TGTGCCAGCAGCGTAGGAGGGAGTGGGATATACAATGAGCAGTTCTTC. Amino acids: CASSVGGSGIYNEQFF.

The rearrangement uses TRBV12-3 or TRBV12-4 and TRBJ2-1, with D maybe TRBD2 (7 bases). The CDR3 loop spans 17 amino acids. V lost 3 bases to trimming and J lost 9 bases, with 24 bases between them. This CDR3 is CASSLPGGTQKVGEQFF. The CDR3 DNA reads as TGTGCCAGCAGTTTGCCGGGGGGCACCCAGAAGGTCGGTGAGCAGTTCTTC.

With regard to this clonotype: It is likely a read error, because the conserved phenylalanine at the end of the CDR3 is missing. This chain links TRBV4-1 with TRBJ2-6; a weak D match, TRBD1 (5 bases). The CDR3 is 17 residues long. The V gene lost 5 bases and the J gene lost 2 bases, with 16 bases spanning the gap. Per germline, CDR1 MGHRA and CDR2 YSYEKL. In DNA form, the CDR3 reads TGCGCCAGCAGCAAGACCTACAGGCAGACTGGGGCCAACGTCCTGACTCTC. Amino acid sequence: CASSKTYRQTGANVLTL.

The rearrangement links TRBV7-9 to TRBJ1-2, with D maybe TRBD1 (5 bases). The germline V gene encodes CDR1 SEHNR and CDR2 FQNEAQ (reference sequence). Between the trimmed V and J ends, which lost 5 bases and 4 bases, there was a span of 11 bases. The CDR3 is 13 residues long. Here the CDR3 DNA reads TGTGCCAGCAGCGGGGGTGACTTCTATGGCTACACCTTC. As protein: CASSGGDFYGYTF.

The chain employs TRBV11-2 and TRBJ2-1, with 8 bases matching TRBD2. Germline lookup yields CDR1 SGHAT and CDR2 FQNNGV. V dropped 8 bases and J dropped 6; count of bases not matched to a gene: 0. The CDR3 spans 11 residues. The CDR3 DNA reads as TGTGCCAGCGGACTAGCCAATGAGCAGTTCTTC. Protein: CASGLANEQFF.

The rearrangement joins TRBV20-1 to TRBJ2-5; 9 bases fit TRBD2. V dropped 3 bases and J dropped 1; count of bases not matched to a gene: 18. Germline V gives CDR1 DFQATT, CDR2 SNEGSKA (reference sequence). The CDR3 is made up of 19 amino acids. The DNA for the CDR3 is TGCAGTGCTAGGCCCAGGACTCTACCGGGACTAGCCCCCCAAGAGACCCAGTACTTC. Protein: CSARPRTLPGLAPQETQYF.

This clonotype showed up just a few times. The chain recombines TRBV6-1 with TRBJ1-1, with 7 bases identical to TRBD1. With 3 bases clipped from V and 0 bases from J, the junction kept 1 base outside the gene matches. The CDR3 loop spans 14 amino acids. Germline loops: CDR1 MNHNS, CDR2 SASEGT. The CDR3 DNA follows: TGTGCCAGCAGTGAGGGACAGCTGAACACTGAAGCTTTCTTT. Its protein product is CASSEGQLNTEAFF.